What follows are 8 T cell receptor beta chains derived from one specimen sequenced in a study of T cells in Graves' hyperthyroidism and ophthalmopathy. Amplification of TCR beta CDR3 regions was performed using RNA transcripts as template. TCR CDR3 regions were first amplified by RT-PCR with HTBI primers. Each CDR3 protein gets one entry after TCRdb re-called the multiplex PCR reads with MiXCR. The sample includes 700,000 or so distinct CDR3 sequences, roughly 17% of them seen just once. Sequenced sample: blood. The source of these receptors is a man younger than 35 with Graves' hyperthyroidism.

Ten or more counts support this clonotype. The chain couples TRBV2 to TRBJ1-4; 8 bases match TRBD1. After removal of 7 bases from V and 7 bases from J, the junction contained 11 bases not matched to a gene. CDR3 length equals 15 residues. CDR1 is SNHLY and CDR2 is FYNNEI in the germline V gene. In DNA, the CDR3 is TGTGCCAGCACGCCCCCGGACAGGGCGGGTGAAAAACTGTTTTTT. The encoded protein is CASTPPDRAGEKLFF. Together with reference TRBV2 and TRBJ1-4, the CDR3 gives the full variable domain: EPEVTQTPSHQVTQMGQEVILRCVPISNHLYFYWYRQILGQKVEFLVSFYNNEISEKSEIFDDQFSVERPDGSNFTLKIRSTKLEDSAMYFCASTPPDRAGEKLFFGSGTQLSVL.

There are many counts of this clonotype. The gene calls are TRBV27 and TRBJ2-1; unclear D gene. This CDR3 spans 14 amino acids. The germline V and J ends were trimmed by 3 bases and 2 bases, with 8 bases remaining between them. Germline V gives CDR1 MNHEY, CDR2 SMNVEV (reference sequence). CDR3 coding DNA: TGTGCCAGCAGTTTGGTCTCCGCCTACAATGAGCAGTTCTTC. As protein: CASSLVSAYNEQFF.

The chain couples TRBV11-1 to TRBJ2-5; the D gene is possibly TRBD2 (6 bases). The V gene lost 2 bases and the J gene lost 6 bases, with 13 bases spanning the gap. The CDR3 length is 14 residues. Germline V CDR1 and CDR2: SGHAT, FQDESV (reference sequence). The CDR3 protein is CASSLSLGGQTQYF. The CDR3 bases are TGTGCCAGCAGCTTATCTCTCGGGGGACAGACCCAGTACTTC.

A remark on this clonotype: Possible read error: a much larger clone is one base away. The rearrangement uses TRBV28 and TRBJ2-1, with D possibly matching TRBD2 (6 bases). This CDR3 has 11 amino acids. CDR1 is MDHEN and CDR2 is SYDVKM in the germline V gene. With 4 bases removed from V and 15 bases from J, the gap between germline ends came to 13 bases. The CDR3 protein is CASSYPGTRFF. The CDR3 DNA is TGTGCCAGCAGTTACCCCGGGACTCGGTTCTTC.

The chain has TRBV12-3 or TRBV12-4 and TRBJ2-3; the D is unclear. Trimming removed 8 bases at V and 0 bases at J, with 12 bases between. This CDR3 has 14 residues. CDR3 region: CASGGLPSTDTQYF. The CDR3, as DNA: TGTGCCAGCGGTGGGCTACCCAGCACAGATACGCAGTATTTT.

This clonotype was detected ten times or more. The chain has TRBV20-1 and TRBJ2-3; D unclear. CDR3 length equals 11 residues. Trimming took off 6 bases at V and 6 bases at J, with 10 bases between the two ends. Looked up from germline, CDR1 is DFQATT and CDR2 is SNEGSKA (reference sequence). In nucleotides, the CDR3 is TGCAGTGCCCATCTCGGGGATACGCAGTATTTT. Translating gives CSAHLGDTQYF.

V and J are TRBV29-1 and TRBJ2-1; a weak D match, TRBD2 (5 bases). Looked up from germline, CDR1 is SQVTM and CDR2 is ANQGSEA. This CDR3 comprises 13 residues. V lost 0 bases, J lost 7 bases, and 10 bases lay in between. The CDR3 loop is CSVEDRGGNEQFF. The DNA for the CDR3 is TGCAGCGTTGAAGATCGGGGTGGGAATGAGCAGTTCTTC.

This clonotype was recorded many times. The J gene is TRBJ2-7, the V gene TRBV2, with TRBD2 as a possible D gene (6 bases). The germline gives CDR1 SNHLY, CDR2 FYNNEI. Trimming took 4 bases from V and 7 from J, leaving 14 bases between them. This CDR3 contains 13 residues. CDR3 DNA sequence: TGTGCCAGCAGTGGACCCCCCGGGGGAGAGCAGTACTTC. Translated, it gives CASSGPPGGEQYF.